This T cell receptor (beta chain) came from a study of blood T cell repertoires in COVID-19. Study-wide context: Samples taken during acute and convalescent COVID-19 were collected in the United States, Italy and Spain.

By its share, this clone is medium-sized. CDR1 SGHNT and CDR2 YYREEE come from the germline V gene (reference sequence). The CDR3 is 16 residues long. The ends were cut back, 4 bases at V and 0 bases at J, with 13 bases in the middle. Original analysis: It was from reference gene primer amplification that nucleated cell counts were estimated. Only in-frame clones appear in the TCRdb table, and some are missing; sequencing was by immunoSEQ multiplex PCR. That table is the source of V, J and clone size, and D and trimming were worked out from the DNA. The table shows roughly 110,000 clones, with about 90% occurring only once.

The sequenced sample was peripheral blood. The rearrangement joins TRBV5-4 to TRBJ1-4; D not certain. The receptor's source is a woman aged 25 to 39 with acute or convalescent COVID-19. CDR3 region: CASSRSTKATNEKLFF. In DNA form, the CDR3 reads TGTGCCAGCAGCCGTAGTACTAAGGCAACTAATGAAAAACTGTTTTTT.